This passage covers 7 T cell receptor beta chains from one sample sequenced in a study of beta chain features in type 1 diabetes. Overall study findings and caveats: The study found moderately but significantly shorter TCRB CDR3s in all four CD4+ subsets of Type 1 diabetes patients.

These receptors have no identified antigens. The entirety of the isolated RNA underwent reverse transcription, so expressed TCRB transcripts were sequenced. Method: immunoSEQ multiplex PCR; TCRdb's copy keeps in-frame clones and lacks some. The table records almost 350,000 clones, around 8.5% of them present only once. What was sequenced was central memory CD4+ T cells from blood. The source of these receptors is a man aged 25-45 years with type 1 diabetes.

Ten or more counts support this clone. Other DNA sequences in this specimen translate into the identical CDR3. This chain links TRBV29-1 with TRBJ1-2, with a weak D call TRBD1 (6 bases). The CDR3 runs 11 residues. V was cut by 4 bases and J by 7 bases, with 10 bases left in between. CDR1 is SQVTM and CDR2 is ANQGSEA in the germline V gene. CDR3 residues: CSVGQEGGYTF. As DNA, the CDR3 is TGCAGCGTTGGACAGGAAGGTGGCTACACCTTC.

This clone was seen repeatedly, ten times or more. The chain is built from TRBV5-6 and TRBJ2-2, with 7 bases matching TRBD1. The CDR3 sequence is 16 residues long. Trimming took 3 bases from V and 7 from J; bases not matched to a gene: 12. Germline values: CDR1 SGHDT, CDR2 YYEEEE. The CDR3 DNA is TGTGCCAGCAGCTCCCTGGACAGGCAACTGGGCGGGGAGCTGTTTTTT. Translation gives CASSSLDRQLGGELFF.

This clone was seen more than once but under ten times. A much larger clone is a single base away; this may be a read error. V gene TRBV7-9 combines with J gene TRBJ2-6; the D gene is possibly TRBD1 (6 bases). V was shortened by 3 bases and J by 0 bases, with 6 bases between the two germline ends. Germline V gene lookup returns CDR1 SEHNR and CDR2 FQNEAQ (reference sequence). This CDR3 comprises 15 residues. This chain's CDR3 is CASSLDSSGANVLTF. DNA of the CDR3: TGTGCCAGCAGCTTGGACAGCTCTGGGGCCAACGTCCTGACTTTC.

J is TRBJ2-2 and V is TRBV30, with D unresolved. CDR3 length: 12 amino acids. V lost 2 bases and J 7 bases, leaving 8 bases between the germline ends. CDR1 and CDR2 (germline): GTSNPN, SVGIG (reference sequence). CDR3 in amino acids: CAWSPVVGELFF. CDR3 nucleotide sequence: TGTGCCTGGAGTCCAGTGGTCGGGGAGCTGTTTTTT.

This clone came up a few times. In DNA, the CDR3 is TGTGCCAGCAGCGCCTGGACTAACAATGAGCAGTTCTTC. Translating gives CASSAWTNNEQFF. V is TRBV9 and J is TRBJ2-1; tentative D call: TRBD2 (6 bases). Deletions cut 3 bases from V and 5 bases from J, with 9 bases between. CDR1 is SGDLS and CDR2 is YYNGEE in the germline V gene. CDR3 length: 13 residues.

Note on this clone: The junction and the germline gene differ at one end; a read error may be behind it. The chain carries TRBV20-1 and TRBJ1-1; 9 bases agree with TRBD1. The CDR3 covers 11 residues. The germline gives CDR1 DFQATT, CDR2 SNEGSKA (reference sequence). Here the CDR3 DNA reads TGCAGTGCTAGTCCGGGACAGGGTGGTCATTTT. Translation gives CSASPGQGGHF.

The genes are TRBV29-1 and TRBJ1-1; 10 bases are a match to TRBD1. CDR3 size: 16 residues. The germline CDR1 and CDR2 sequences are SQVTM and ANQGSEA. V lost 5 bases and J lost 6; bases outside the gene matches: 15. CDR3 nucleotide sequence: TGCAGCGTTCAAACACTCCGACAGGGGGCCACCCCTGAAGCTTTCTTT. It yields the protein CSVQTLRQGATPEAFF.